This T cell receptor beta chain was sequenced for a study of T cell changes during pregnancy in multiple sclerosis. V was pared by 2 bases and J by 5 bases, with 10 bases of the junction left unmatched. The CDR3 spans 16 residues. Germline CDR1 is MNHEY and CDR2 is SMNVEV (reference sequence). Produced via immunoSEQ multiplex PCR; TCRdb's table is partial and in-frame only. The data hold some 110,000 clones, with about 89% observed a single time. The chain is built from TRBV27 and TRBJ2-3, with 7 bases aligning to TRBD2. The sequencing here drew on peripheral blood, taken before pregnancy. The clonotype comes from a female donor with multiple sclerosis, enrolled in a pregnancy study. CDR3 DNA: TGTGCCAGCAGTTTAGGAGGGAGGGCCGTAAGAGATACGCAGTATTTT. Protein sequence: CASSLGGRAVRDTQYF.